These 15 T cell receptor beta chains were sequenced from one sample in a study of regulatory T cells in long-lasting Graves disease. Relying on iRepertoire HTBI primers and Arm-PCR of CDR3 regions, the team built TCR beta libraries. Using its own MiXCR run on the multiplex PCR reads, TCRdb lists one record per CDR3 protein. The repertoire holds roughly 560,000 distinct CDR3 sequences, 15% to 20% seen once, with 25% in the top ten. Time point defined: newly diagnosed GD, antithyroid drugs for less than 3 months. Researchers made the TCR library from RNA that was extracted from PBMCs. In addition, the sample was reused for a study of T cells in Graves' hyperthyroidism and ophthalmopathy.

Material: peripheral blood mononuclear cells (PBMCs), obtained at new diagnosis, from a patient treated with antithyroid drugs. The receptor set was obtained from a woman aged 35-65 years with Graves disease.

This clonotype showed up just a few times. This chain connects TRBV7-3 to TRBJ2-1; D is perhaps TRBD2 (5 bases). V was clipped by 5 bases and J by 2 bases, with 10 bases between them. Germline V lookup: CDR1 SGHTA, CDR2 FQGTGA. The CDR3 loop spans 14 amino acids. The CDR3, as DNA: TGTGCCAGCAGCCCTGCGGGCGCCTACAATGAGCAGTTCTTC. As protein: CASSPAGAYNEQFF.

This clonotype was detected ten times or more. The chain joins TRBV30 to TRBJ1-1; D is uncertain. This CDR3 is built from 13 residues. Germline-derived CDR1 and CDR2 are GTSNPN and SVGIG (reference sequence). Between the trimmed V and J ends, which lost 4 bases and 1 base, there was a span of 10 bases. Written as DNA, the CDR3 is TGTGCCTGGACTCTCCAACGGAACACTGAAGCTTTCTTT. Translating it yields CAWTLQRNTEAFF.

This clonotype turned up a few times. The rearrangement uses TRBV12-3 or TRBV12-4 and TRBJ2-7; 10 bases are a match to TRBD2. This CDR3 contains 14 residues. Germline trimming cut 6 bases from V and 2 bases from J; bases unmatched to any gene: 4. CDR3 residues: CASSPAGGPYEQYF. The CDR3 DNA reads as TGTGCCAGCAGCCCAGCGGGGGGGCCCTACGAGCAGTACTTC.

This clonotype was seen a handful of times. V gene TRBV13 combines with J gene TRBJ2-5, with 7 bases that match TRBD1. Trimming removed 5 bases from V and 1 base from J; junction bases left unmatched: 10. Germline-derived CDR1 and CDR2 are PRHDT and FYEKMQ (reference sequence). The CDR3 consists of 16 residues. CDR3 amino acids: CASSPEGDRPQETQYF. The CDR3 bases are TGTGCCAGCAGCCCTGAGGGGGACAGACCCCAAGAGACCCAGTACTTC.

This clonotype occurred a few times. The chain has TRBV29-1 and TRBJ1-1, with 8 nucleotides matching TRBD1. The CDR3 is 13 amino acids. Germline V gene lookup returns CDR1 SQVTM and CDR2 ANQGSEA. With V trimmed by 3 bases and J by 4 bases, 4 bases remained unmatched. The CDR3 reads CSVDVTGATEAFF. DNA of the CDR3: TGCAGCGTTGATGTGACAGGGGCCACTGAAGCTTTCTTT.

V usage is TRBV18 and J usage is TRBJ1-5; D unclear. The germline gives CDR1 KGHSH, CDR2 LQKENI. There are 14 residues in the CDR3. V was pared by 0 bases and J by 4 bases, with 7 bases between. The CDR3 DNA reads TGTGCCAGCTCACCACCAAGTTGGAATCAGCCCCAGCATTTT. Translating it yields CASSPPSWNQPQHF.

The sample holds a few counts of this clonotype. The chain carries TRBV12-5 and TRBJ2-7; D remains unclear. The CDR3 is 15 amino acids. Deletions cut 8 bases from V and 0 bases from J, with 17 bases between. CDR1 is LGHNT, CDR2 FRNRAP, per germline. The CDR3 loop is CASSGPLVSSYEQYF. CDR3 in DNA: TGTGCTAGTAGTGGGCCACTCGTTAGCTCCTACGAGCAGTACTTC. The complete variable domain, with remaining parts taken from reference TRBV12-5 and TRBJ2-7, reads DARVTQTPRHKVTEMGQEVTMRCQPILGHNTVFWYRQTMMQGLELLAYFRNRAPLDDSGMPKDRFSAEMPDATLATLKIQPSEPRDSAVYFCASSGPLVSSYEQYFGPGTRLTVT.

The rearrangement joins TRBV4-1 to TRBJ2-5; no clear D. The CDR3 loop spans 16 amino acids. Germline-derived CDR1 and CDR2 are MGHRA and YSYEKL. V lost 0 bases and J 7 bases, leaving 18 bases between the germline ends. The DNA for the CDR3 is TGCGCCAGCAGCCAAGAAATCGGGCCAGCAACTTCGACCCAGTACTTC. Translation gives CASSQEIGPATSTQYF.

The CDR3 spells CASSLDRTIGEQYF. The CDR3 bases are TGTGCCAGCAGTTTAGATCGGACAATCGGCGAGCAGTACTTC. The chain has TRBV12-3 or TRBV12-4 and TRBJ2-7; tentative D call: TRBD1 (5 bases). Between the trimmed V and J ends, which lost 1 base and 6 bases, there was a span of 13 bases. CDR3 size: 14 residues.

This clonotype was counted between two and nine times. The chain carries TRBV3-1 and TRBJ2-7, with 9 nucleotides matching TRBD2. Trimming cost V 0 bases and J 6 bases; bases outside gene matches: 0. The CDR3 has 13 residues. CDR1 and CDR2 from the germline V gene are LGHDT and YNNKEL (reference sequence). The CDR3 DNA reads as TGTGCCAGCAGCCAAGATAGCGGGGGCGAGCAGTACTTC. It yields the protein CASSQDSGGEQYF.

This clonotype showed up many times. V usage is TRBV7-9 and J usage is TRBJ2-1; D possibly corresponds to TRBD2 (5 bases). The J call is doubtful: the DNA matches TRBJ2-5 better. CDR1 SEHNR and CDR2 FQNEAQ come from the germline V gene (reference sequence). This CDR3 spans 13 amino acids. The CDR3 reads CAVEANPWETQYF. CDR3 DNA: TGTGCCGTGGAGGCTAATCCATGGGAGACCCAGTACTTC.

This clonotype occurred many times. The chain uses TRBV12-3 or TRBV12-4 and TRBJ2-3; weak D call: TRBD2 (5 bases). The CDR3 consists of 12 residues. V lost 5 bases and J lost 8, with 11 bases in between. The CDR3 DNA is TGTGCCAGCAGTGCTCTAGCAGTTACGCAGTATTTT. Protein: CASSALAVTQYF.

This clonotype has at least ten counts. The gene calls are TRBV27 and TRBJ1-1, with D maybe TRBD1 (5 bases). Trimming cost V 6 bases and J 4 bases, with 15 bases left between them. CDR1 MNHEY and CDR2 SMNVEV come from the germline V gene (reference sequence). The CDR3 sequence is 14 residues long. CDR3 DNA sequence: TGTGCCAGCAGAGGGGTGAGCGGCGGCACTGAAGCTTTCTTT. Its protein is CASRGVSGGTEAFF.

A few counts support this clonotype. Here the CDR3 reads CASSYRLADEQYF. Here the CDR3 DNA reads TGTGCCAGCAGTTATCGGCTAGCGGACGAGCAGTACTTC. This chain connects TRBV6-2 or TRBV6-3 to TRBJ2-7; 7 bases are shared with TRBD2. The CDR3 contains 13 residues. The germline gives CDR1 MNHEY, CDR2 SVGEGT. With 3 bases clipped from V and 5 bases from J, the junction kept 4 bases outside the gene matches.

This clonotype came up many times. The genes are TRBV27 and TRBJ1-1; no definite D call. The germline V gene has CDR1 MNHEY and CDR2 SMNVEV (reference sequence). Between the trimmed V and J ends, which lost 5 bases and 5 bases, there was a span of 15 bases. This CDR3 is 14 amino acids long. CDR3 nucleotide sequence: TGTGCCAGCAGTCCTAAAACCGCGGTTACTGAAGCTTTCTTT. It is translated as CASSPKTAVTEAFF.